This TCR beta chain is from a study of T cell responses to AZD1222 COVID-19 vaccine. Study-level results: Repertoires in all cases were sampled only once the peak T cell response had passed.

V dropped 6 bases and J dropped 0; count of bases not matched to a gene: 8. CDR1 SGDLS and CDR2 YYNGEE come from the germline V gene. CDR3 size: 16 residues. Worth noting for this clone: Its antigen remains unidentified.

This table comes from immunoSEQ multiplex PCR, and its TCRdb copy is limited to in-frame clones, with some not included. This sample has fewer than 200,000 clones, with about 87% found just once. The sample in question was peripheral blood, obtained 28 days after the second dose of the MenACWY control vaccine. The receptor's source is an adult who received the MenACWY meningococcal vaccine as a control. This chain uses TRBV9 with TRBJ2-2; 7 positions agree with TRBD1. CDR3 sequence: CASTPGGNANTGELFF. CDR3 coding DNA: TGTGCCAGCACCCCAGGGGGAAACGCGAACACCGGGGAGCTGTTTTTT.